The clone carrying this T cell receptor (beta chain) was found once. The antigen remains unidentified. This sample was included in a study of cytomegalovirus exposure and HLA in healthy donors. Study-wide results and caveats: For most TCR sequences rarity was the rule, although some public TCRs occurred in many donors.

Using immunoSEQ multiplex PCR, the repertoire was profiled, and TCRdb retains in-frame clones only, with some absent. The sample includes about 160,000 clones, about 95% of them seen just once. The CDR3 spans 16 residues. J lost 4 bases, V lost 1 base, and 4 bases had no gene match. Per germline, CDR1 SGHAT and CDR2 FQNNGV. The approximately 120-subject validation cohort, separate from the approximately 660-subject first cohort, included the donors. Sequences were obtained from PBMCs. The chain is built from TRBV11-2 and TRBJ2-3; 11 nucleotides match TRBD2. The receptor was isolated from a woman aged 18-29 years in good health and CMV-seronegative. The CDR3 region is CASSLVWTSGPDTQYF. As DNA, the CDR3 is TGTGCCAGCAGCTTAGTTTGGACTAGCGGGCCAGATACGCAGTATTTT.